A selection of T cell receptor beta chains follows, all from one sample in a study of cytomegalovirus exposure and HLA in healthy donors. The repertoire was sequenced with immunoSEQ multiplex PCR; TCRdb's copy has only in-frame clones and lacks some. The sample carries some 140,000 clones, more than 75% recorded once. Sequences were obtained from PBMCs. The receptors were gathered from a man aged 30 to 45 in good health and CMV-seropositive. Each CDR3 is given with its conserved first and last residue. D genes are given only for firm matches. Where a row states a size, it is once, few, many or the class of an expanded clone; other rows omit it.

-,TRBV4-1,TRBJ2-1,-,TGCGCCAGCAGCCAAGAGGAGAGAAGCTCCTACAATGAGCAGTTCTTC,CASSQEERSSYNEQFF
once,TRBV7-9,TRBJ2-7,TRBD1,TGTGCCAGCAGCTTAGGGGACAGCTACGAGCAGTACTTC,CASSLGDSYEQYF
-,TRBV28,TRBJ2-7,TRBD1,TGTGCCAGCAGTCTATGGGACAGGAGTGCCTCCTACGAGCAGTACTTC,CASSLWDRSASYEQYF
-,TRBV6-5,TRBJ2-4,-,TGTGCCAGCAGAGAGACAGGTTCCAAAAACATTCAGTACTTC,CASRETGSKNIQYF
once,TRBV27,TRBJ2-7,TRBD1,TGTGCCAGCAGTTGGTCAGGGGGCTCCTACGAGCAGTACTTC,CASSWSGGSYEQYF
-,TRBV28,TRBJ1-5,-,TGTGCCAGCAGTTTTTCGGTGCATCAGCCCCAGCATTTT,CASSFSVHQPQHF
few,TRBV5-1,TRBJ2-1,TRBD1,TGCGCCAGCAGCCGGGACAGGGGCAATGAGCAGTTCTTC,CASSRDRGNEQFF
-,TRBV6-1,TRBJ2-3,-,TGTGCCAGCAGTGAAGCGCGTCGAGGTACGCAGTATTTT,CASSEARRGTQYF
few,TRBV7-6,TRBJ2-5,TRBD1,TGTGCCAGCAGCTTAGCTTACGGACAGGTCCAGGAGACCCAGTACTTC,CASSLAYGQVQETQYF
-,TRBV9,TRBJ2-5,-,TGTGCCAGTGCCGAACGTGGGGGCTCAAAAGAGACCCAGTACTTC,CASAERGGSKETQYF
-,TRBV25-1,TRBJ2-1,-,TGTGCCAGCAAACAGGGTTCTACCAATGAGCAGTTCTTC,CASKQGSTNEQFF
-,TRBV27,TRBJ1-3,-,TGTGCCAGCAGTTTAAGACTCAGTTCTGGAAACACCATATATTTT,CASSLRLSSGNTIYF
-,TRBV7-9,TRBJ2-4,TRBD1,TGTGCCAGCAGCACGTGGGACAGGGGGGACATTCAGTACTTC,CASSTWDRGDIQYF
-,TRBV2,TRBJ2-5,-,TGTGCCAGCAGTGAGGGGCAGGGCCAGGGGCTAGAGCAGTACTTC,CASSEGQGQGLEQYF
once,TRBV4-1,TRBJ2-2,-,TGCGCCAGCAGCCAAGCGATGAGGGTTCCCGGGGAGCTGTTTTTT,CASSQAMRVPGELFF
-,TRBV15,TRBJ2-7,TRBD1,TGTGCCACCAGCAGAGCACAACAGGGGTACGAGCAGTACTTC,CATSRAQQGYEQYF